This T cell receptor (beta chain) was observed in a study of blood T cell repertoires in COVID-19. For the study at large: From the United States, Italy and Spain came samples of acute and convalescent COVID-19.

V shed 3 bases and J shed 4 bases, with 12 bases lying between them. CDR3 length equals 15 residues. Germline values: CDR1 KGHDR, CDR2 SFDVKD. As processed by the authors: The assay estimated nucleated cells by amplifying reference gene primers. Clones were read by immunoSEQ multiplex PCR, and TCRdb kept only the in-frame ones, dropping some. That table gives V, J and clone size, and the DNA gave D and trimming. Of some 90,000 clones listed, more than 80% are singletons. The material sequenced was peripheral blood. J is TRBJ1-5 and V is TRBV24-1; no clear D gene. The source is a woman aged 70-85 years with acute or convalescent COVID-19. The CDR3 reads CATSDGRRPNQPQHF. DNA for the CDR3: TGTGCCACCAGTGATGGGAGGAGGCCAAATCAGCCCCAGCATTTT.